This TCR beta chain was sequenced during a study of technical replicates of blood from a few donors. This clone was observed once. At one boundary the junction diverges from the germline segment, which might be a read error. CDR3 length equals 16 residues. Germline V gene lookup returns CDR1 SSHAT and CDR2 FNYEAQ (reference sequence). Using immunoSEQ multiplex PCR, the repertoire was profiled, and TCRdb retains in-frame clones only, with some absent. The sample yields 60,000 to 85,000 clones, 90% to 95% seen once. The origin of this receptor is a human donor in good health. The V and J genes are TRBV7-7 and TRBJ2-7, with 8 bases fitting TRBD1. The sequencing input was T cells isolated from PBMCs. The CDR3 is CASSPLITGGLWEQYF. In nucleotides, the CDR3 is TGTGCTAGCAGCCCCTTGATAACAGGGGGGTTGTGGGAGCAGTACTTC.